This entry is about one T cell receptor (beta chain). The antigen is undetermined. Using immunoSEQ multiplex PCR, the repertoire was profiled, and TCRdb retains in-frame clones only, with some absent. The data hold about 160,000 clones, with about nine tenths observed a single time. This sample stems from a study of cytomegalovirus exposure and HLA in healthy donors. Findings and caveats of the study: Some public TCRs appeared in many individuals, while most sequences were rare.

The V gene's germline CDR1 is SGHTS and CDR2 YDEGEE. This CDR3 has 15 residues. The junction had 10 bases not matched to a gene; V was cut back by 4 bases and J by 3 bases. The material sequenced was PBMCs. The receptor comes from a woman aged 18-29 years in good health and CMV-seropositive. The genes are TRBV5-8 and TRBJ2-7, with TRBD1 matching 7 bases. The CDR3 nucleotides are TGTGCCAGCAGCCCGGAACAGGGGAAGTTCTACGAGCAGTACTTC. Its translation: CASSPEQGKFYEQYF. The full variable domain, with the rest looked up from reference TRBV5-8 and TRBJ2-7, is EAGVTQSPTHLIKTRGQQATLRCSPISGHTSVYWYQQALGLGLQFLLWYDEGEERNRGNFPPRFSGRQFPNYSSELNVNALELEDSALYLCASSPEQGKFYEQYFGPGTRLTVT.